This TCR beta chain is from a study of blood T cell repertoires in COVID-19. V was clipped by 7 bases and J by 4 bases; unmatched bases: 5. The CDR3 consists of 13 residues. Germline CDR1 and CDR2: MDHEN and SYDVKM. Assay: immunoSEQ multiplex PCR; the TCRdb copy retains only in-frame clones and omits some. The table shows over 200,000 clones, with about 87% occurring only once. The sequenced material came from peripheral blood. V usage is TRBV28 and J usage is TRBJ1-1; 8 bases are a match to TRBD1. This receptor was taken from a woman between 50 and 59 years old with acute or convalescent COVID-19. In DNA form, the CDR3 reads TGTGCCAGCACCATTACAGGGGGCACTGAAGCTTTCTTT. This sequence encodes CASTITGGTEAFF.